A single sample gave rise to the 31 T cell receptor beta chains below, sequenced in a study of Tregs in tolerant kidney transplant recipients. This table comes from immunoSEQ multiplex PCR, and its TCRdb copy is limited to in-frame clones, with some not included. Among more than 90,000 clones, roughly 92% were seen once, and the ten largest hold less than 0.7%. Specimen: CD4+ T cells from blood. These TCRs come from a human donor in good health.

This clone was detected a few times. The J gene is TRBJ1-2, the V gene TRBV6-6; no definite D call. Germline-derived CDR1 and CDR2 are MNHNY and SVGAGI (reference sequence). This CDR3 comprises 14 residues. With 0 bases removed from V and 2 bases from J, the gap between germline ends came to 7 bases. The CDR3 region has the DNA TGTGCCAGCAGTTACTCGGAGTCCAACTATGGCTACACCTTC. Translating gives CASSYSESNYGYTF.

The chain couples TRBV19 to TRBJ2-7, with a tentative D call TRBD1 (6 bases). The CDR3 is made up of 12 amino acids. CDR1 is LNHDA, CDR2 SQIVND, per germline (reference sequence). V was pared by 6 bases and J by 6 bases, with 12 bases between. CDR3 sequence reads: CASRSGVGEQYF. In DNA form, the CDR3 reads TGTGCCAGTAGGTCAGGGGTCGGCGAGCAGTACTTC.

This clone was seen just once. The chain carries TRBV7-2 and TRBJ2-3; either TRBD1 or TRBD2 may fit D (5 bases each). Germline loops: CDR1 SGHTA, CDR2 FQGNSA. V was cut by 0 bases and J by 6 bases, with 16 bases left in between. This CDR3 region has 16 residues. CDR3 residues: CASSLAIARGVDTQYF. Here the CDR3 DNA reads TGTGCCAGCAGCTTAGCAATAGCTAGGGGAGTGGATACGCAGTATTTT. The full variable domain, with the rest looked up from reference TRBV7-2 and TRBJ2-3, is GAGVSQSPSNKVTEKGKDVELRCDPISGHTALYWYRQSLGQGLEFLIYFQGNSAPDKSGLPSDRFSAERTGGSVSTLTIQRTQQEDSAVYLCASSLAIARGVDTQYFGPGTRLTVL.

The chain couples TRBV19 to TRBJ2-7; 8 positions agree with TRBD1. There are 16 residues in the CDR3. Germline CDR1 is LNHDA and CDR2 is SQIVND (reference sequence). V lost 3 bases, J lost 1 base, and 8 bases stayed unmatched. CDR3 loop: CASSILSGTGSYEQYF. CDR3 DNA sequence: TGTGCCAGTAGTATTTTGTCGGGGACAGGATCCTACGAGCAGTACTTC.

This clone was detected a few times. The CDR3 loop reads CASSLGTSGGAGTQYF. The CDR3 bases are TGTGCCAGCAGCCTTGGGACTAGCGGGGGGGCAGGGACCCAGTACTTC. The chain has TRBV7-2 and TRBJ2-5; 16 bases are shared with TRBD2. This CDR3 has 16 amino acids. J lost 7 bases, V lost 5 bases, and 7 bases had no gene match. In germline, CDR1 is SGHTA, CDR2 FQGNSA.

V usage is TRBV5-8 and J usage is TRBJ1-5; TRBD1 might be the D (5 bases). The V and J ends lost 7 bases and 2 bases respectively, with 22 bases between them. The CDR3 covers 17 residues. The germline V gene has CDR1 SGHTS and CDR2 YDEGEE. The CDR3 DNA reads TGTGCCAGCTTTGCCGGGGGTTGGAATCGGGGCAATCAGCCCCAGCATTTT. Protein product: CASFAGGWNRGNQPQHF. Full variable domain (missing parts from reference TRBV5-8 and TRBJ1-5): EAGVTQSPTHLIKTRGQQATLRCSPISGHTSVYWYQQALGLGLQFLLWYDEGEERNRGNFPPRFSGRQFPNYSSELNVNALELEDSALYLCASFAGGWNRGNQPQHFGDGTRLSIL.

The chain joins TRBV5-1 to TRBJ1-1; the D gene is possibly TRBD1 (5 bases). The CDR3 loop spans 17 amino acids. V was trimmed by 0 bases and J by 2 bases, leaving 17 bases between them. Germline values: CDR1 SGHRS, CDR2 YFSETQ. The CDR3 spells CASSLARLGRGNTEAFF. CDR3 coding DNA: TGCGCCAGCAGCTTGGCCAGACTCGGGAGGGGAAACACTGAAGCTTTCTTT.

The chain couples TRBV5-1 to TRBJ1-1; D ambiguous. The CDR3 runs 14 residues. Trimming cost V 1 base and J 5 bases, with 12 bases left between them. Germline lookup yields CDR1 SGHRS and CDR2 YFSETQ. The CDR3 here is CASSLTSGTTEAFF. The CDR3 nucleotides read TGCGCCAGCAGCTTGACCTCGGGAACTACTGAAGCTTTCTTT.

This chain joins TRBV7-9 and TRBJ1-2, with a weak D call TRBD1 (6 bases). V was shortened by 6 bases and J by 4 bases, with 15 bases between the two germline ends. Germline CDR1 SEHNR, CDR2 FQNEAQ (reference sequence). The CDR3 is made up of 14 amino acids. The CDR3 DNA is TGTGCCAGCAGATCATCAGGGGAGGGCTATGGCTACACCTTC. Amino acids: CASRSSGEGYGYTF.

This chain connects TRBV19 to TRBJ2-3; D is possibly TRBD2 (5 bases). Germline CDR1 is LNHDA and CDR2 is SQIVND (reference sequence). The length of the CDR3 is 13 residues. The ends were cut back, 5 bases at V and 5 bases at J, with 11 bases in the middle. The CDR3 nucleotides read TGTGCCAGTAGTCGGGGATTTGGAGATACGCAGTATTTT. This encodes CASSRGFGDTQYF.

Concerning this clone: This sample includes further DNA sequences coding for the same CDR3. The V call is TRBV2, the J call TRBJ1-4; D is unresolved. Trimming pared 4 bases from V and 4 bases from J, leaving 7 bases between. Germline V gene data show CDR1 as SNHLY and CDR2 as FYNNEI. The CDR3 totals 13 residues. The CDR3 protein is CASSADHNEKLFF. The CDR3 nucleotides are TGTGCCAGCAGTGCGGACCATAATGAAAAACTGTTTTTT. The complete variable domain, with remaining parts taken from reference TRBV2 and TRBJ1-4, reads EPEVTQTPSHQVTQMGQEVILRCVPISNHLYFYWYRQILGQKVEFLVSFYNNEISEKSEIFDDQFSVERPDGSNFTLKIRSTKLEDSAMYFCASSADHNEKLFFGSGTQLSVL.

Regarding this clone: Other DNA sequences in this specimen translate into the identical CDR3. The chain joins TRBV2 to TRBJ2-2, with D unclear. Trimming removed 3 bases from V and 5 bases from J, with 4 bases in between. The CDR3 has 12 amino acids. Germline lookup yields CDR1 SNHLY and CDR2 FYNNEI. The CDR3 region is CASSERTGELFF. CDR3 sequence (DNA): TGTGCCAGCAGTGAGAGGACCGGGGAGCTGTTTTTT.

V gene TRBV6-6 combines with J gene TRBJ2-3; possible D gene TRBD1, 7 bases. Trimming removed 7 bases at V and 3 bases at J, with 14 bases between. Germline CDR1 MNHNY, CDR2 SVGAGI (reference sequence). This CDR3 has 14 residues. In DNA, the CDR3 is TGTGCCAGCATGAAGGCAGGGGGGACAGATACGCAGTATTTT. It translates to CASMKAGGTDTQYF.

This chain uses TRBV7-8 with TRBJ2-7; either TRBD1 or TRBD2 may fit D (8 bases each). Germline V gene data show CDR1 as SGHVS and CDR2 as FQNEAQ. The CDR3 is 19 amino acids. The V end was cut by 2 bases, the J end by 4 bases, with 27 bases between. CDR3 nucleotides: TGTGCCAGCAGCTTAAGGACAGGGCTAGCGGGCTCCCTTAGATACGAGCAGTACTTC. Translation gives CASSLRTGLAGSLRYEQYF.

This clone was counted a single time. The rearrangement joins TRBV7-9 to TRBJ1-2; D gene unclear. V lost 0 bases and J lost 2, with 7 bases in between. Germline V gene sequence: CDR1 SEHNR, CDR2 FQNEAQ (reference sequence). The CDR3 totals 14 residues. The CDR3 nucleotides read TGTGCCAGCAGCTTAGCGTCGGGAAACTATGGCTACACCTTC. Protein: CASSLASGNYGYTF.

V and J are TRBV5-1 and TRBJ1-2, with TRBD1 matching over 9 bases. This CDR3 spans 14 amino acids. Losses at the gene ends were 0 bases for V and 10 bases for J; bases not matched to a gene: 7. From germline, CDR1 is SGHRS and CDR2 YFSETQ. CDR3 DNA sequence: TGCGCCAGCAGCTTGGTCGGGACAGGGTTTTTCTACACCTTC. It encodes CASSLVGTGFFYTF.

The V gene is TRBV15, the J gene TRBJ2-6; no firm D call. The CDR3 is 17 amino acids. V lost 4 bases and J lost 0, with 13 bases in between. Germline CDR1 and CDR2: LNHNV and YYDKDF (reference sequence). CDR3 loop: CATSNRAYDSGANVLTF. The CDR3 DNA follows: TGTGCCACCAGCAATCGGGCCTATGACTCTGGGGCCAACGTCCTGACTTTC.

This chain uses TRBV18 with TRBJ1-2; D unresolved. Germline V gene lookup returns CDR1 KGHSH and CDR2 LQKENI. The CDR3 covers 16 residues. Between the trimmed V and J ends, which lost 3 bases and 4 bases, there was a span of 18 bases. The CDR3 coding sequence is TGTGCCAGCTCACCTGACTCGGCTCCAGGTAGCTATGGCTACACCTTC. It is translated as CASSPDSAPGSYGYTF.

The genes are TRBV2 and TRBJ2-5; 12 positions match TRBD2. The CDR3 length is 15 residues. Trimming took 4 bases from V and 5 from J; bases not matched to a gene: 5. In germline, CDR1 is SNHLY, CDR2 FYNNEI. CDR3 loop: CASSGLAGAGETQYF. CDR3 bases: TGTGCCAGCAGTGGACTAGCGGGAGCGGGGGAGACCCAGTACTTC.

The CDR3 bases are TGTGCCAGCAGGACCCAGATGGGCACAGATACGCAGTATTTT. Protein: CASRTQMGTDTQYF. V gene TRBV6-6 combines with J gene TRBJ2-3; D gene ambiguous. This CDR3 is built from 14 residues. Germline lookup yields CDR1 MNHNY and CDR2 SVGAGI (reference sequence). Trimming removed 6 bases from V and 1 base from J, with 11 bases in between.

This chain links TRBV11-2 with TRBJ1-2; no reliable D call. CDR1 and CDR2 from the germline V gene are SGHAT and FQNNGV. Trimming shortened V by 1 base and J by 2 bases, and 8 bases separated the two germline ends. The CDR3 totals 14 residues. As DNA, the CDR3 is TGTGCCAGCAGCTTAGGTATCATAAACTATGGCTACACCTTC. Translated: CASSLGIINYGYTF.

The gene calls are TRBV11-3 and TRBJ2-3; tentative D call: TRBD2 (6 bases). Per germline, CDR1 SGHNT and CDR2 YENEEA. There are 15 residues in the CDR3. The V and J ends lost 1 base and 4 bases respectively, with 12 bases between them. The CDR3: CASSLGRGIPDTQYF. Here the CDR3 DNA reads TGTGCCAGCAGCTTAGGGCGGGGTATCCCAGATACGCAGTATTTT.

DNA for the CDR3: TGTGCCAGCAGCTTAGGAGGAGCGGTTACAGATACGCAGTATTTT. Its translation: CASSLGGAVTDTQYF. This sequence joins TRBV7-9 and TRBJ2-3; maybe TRBD2 (5 bases). The CDR3 is made up of 15 amino acids. With 1 base removed from V and 3 bases from J, the gap between germline ends came to 11 bases. Germline V gives CDR1 SEHNR, CDR2 FQNEAQ (reference sequence).

The rearrangement uses TRBV19 and TRBJ1-1; weak D call: TRBD1 (6 bases). CDR1 is LNHDA, CDR2 SQIVND, per germline (reference sequence). V was shortened by 6 bases and J by 1 base, with 15 bases between the two germline ends. The CDR3 contains 15 residues. The CDR3 DNA follows: TGTGCCAGTAGGCGAGGGGGGGTGAGGAACACTGAAGCTTTCTTT. It is translated as CASRRGGVRNTEAFF.

The CDR3, as DNA: TGTGCCAGCACCGCCGAGCGGAACACCATATATTTT. Its protein product is CASTAERNTIYF. The V gene is TRBV2, the J gene TRBJ1-3; D uncertain. This CDR3 contains 12 residues. V was cut by 7 bases and J by 7 bases, with 11 bases left in between. Per germline, CDR1 SNHLY and CDR2 FYNNEI.

This clone appeared a few times. The rearrangement joins TRBV2 to TRBJ1-5, with D maybe TRBD1 (5 bases). This CDR3 has 14 residues. Deletions cut 4 bases from V and 7 bases from J, with 14 bases between. The germline gives CDR1 SNHLY, CDR2 FYNNEI. CDR3 protein: CASSALDRGQPQHF. The CDR3 nucleotides read TGTGCCAGCAGTGCCCTTGACAGAGGGCAGCCCCAGCATTTT. Combining the CDR3 with reference TRBV2 and TRBJ1-5 gives the whole variable domain EPEVTQTPSHQVTQMGQEVILRCVPISNHLYFYWYRQILGQKVEFLVSFYNNEISEKSEIFDDQFSVERPDGSNFTLKIRSTKLEDSAMYFCASSALDRGQPQHFGDGTRLSIL.

J is TRBJ2-3 and V is TRBV4-2; 7 positions agree with TRBD2. V shed 0 bases, J shed 4 bases, and the junction held 4 bases outside the gene matches. Germline V lookup: CDR1 LGHNA, CDR2 YNFKEQ. CDR3 length: 15 residues. The CDR3 sequence is CASSQDVGGADTQYF. The CDR3 DNA reads as TGTGCCAGCAGCCAAGATGTGGGGGGGGCAGATACGCAGTATTTT.

The chain is built from TRBV5-1 and TRBJ2-7, with 10 nucleotides matching TRBD1. The CDR3 totals 17 residues. After removal of 0 bases from V and 1 base from J, the junction contained 7 bases not matched to a gene. Germline V gene data show CDR1 as SGHRS and CDR2 as YFSETQ. In DNA, the CDR3 is TGCGCCAGCAGCTTGGCGACAGGGGGCTCAGGGTCCTACGAGCAGTACTTC. It encodes CASSLATGGSGSYEQYF.

The J gene is TRBJ1-2, the V gene TRBV6-1, with a tentative D call TRBD1 (6 bases). The CDR3 covers 15 residues. The germline V gene has CDR1 MNHNS and CDR2 SASEGT. With 3 bases removed from V and 2 bases from J, the gap between germline ends came to 13 bases. CDR3 coding DNA: TGTGCCAGCAGTGACCGCGTTACAGGGAACTATGGCTACACCTTC. Protein: CASSDRVTGNYGYTF.

The rearrangement joins TRBV5-1 to TRBJ1-1; tentative D call: TRBD1 (6 bases). The CDR3 sequence is 16 residues long. The V and J ends lost 2 bases and 1 base respectively, with 15 bases between them. Germline-derived CDR1 and CDR2 are SGHRS and YFSETQ. The DNA of the CDR3 is TGCGCCAGCAGCTTCTCGCCACAGGGTTCGAACACTGAAGCTTTCTTT. Translation: CASSFSPQGSNTEAFF.

The V and J genes are TRBV14 and TRBJ2-7; 9 positions match TRBD1. The germline V gene has CDR1 SGHDN and CDR2 FVKESK. The ends lost 0 bases at V and 3 bases at J; junction bases unmatched: 3. The CDR3 has 15 amino acids. This CDR3 is CASSQDPDRGYEQYF. In nucleotides, the CDR3 is TGTGCCAGCAGCCAAGACCCGGACAGGGGCTACGAGCAGTACTTC.